This is a list of T cell receptor beta chains from one sample in a study of T cell repertoires in cytomegalovirus infection. TCRdb reprocessed the reads with MiXCR, giving one entry per CDR3 protein. This sample yields roughly 280,000 distinct CDR3 sequences, of which roughly 21% are seen a single time; roughly 19% belongs to the top ten. Their antigens remain unidentified. The sequencing here drew on cultured PBMCs, taken from culture after CMV antigen stimulation. These receptors originate from a human donor in good health (CMV status not recorded). Some clones in this sample may be carry-over from other donors' samples. Both conserved end residues are part of each CDR3. Fields, in order: CDR3 DNA, CDR3 protein, clone size, D gene, V gene, J gene. D genes are given only for firm matches. Size tells how often a clone was seen (once, few, many) or the class of an expanded clone, and some rows leave it out.

CDR3 DNA: TGTGCCACCAGCACCCTGACAGGACGACCCTACGAGCAGTACTTC; CDR3 protein: CATSTLTGRPYEQYF; clone size: NA; D gene: NA; V gene: TRBV15; J gene: TRBJ2-7
CDR3 DNA: TGTGCCAGCACCAAGAGAGGCGTAAATGAGCAGTTCTTC; CDR3 protein: CASTKRGVNEQFF; clone size: many; D gene: NA; V gene: TRBV7-2; J gene: TRBJ2-1
CDR3 DNA: TGTGCCAGCAGCCGAAACCAGGGGACCCAGTACTTC; CDR3 protein: CASSRNQGTQYF; clone size: NA; D gene: NA; V gene: TRBV7-2; J gene: TRBJ2-5
CDR3 DNA: TGCGCCAGCAGCCAAGGGGACTTCCCTAGCACAGATACGCAGTATTTT; CDR3 protein: CASSQGDFPSTDTQYF; clone size: NA; D gene: NA; V gene: TRBV4-1; J gene: TRBJ2-3
CDR3 DNA: TGTGCCAGCAGCTTAGTTCCCTCCTGGACTAGCGGGGCAAGCACAGATACGCAGTATTTT; CDR3 protein: CASSLVPSWTSGASTDTQYF; clone size: many; D gene: TRBD2; V gene: TRBV7-2; J gene: TRBJ2-3
CDR3 DNA: TGTGCCAGCAGCCCAACTAGTGTCCTTCTGAAAGAGCAGTTCTTC; CDR3 protein: CASSPTSVLLKEQFF; clone size: few; D gene: NA; V gene: TRBV11-3; J gene: TRBJ2-1
CDR3 DNA: TGTGCCAGTATCGTTTCGGCGTATAGCAATCAGCCCCAGCATTTT; CDR3 protein: CASIVSAYSNQPQHF; clone size: NA; D gene: NA; V gene: TRBV19; J gene: TRBJ1-5
CDR3 DNA: TGTGCCAGCAGCCCCTTGGACTCCGGGAACGAGCAGTACTTC; CDR3 protein: CASSPLDSGNEQYF; clone size: many; D gene: NA; V gene: TRBV6-1; J gene: TRBJ2-7
CDR3 DNA: TGTGCCAGTAGTATAGAAGGTGGGCGCCTCAATCAGCCCCAGCATTTT; CDR3 protein: CASSIEGGRLNQPQHF; clone size: NA; D gene: NA; V gene: TRBV19; J gene: TRBJ1-5
CDR3 DNA: TGTGCCAGCACGAATCGAGGAACGCAGTATTTT; CDR3 protein: CASTNRGTQYF; clone size: NA; D gene: NA; V gene: TRBV16; J gene: TRBJ2-3
CDR3 DNA: TGTGCCAGCAGCTTAGAACTGCGATATGAGCAGTTCTTC; CDR3 protein: CASSLELRYEQFF; clone size: NA; D gene: NA; V gene: TRBV7-6; J gene: TRBJ2-1
CDR3 DNA: TGTGCCAGCAGTTTATTCAGGGCGGGAGGGCCCCAGCATTTT; CDR3 protein: CASSLFRAGGPQHF; clone size: many; D gene: NA; V gene: TRBV12-3/TRBV12-4; J gene: TRBJ1-5
CDR3 DNA: TGTGCCAGCAGCTCCAAGGGACAGGGGAAGGGCGAGCAGTACTTC; CDR3 protein: CASSSKGQGKGEQYF; clone size: few; D gene: TRBD1; V gene: TRBV5-4; J gene: TRBJ2-7
CDR3 DNA: TGTGCCAGCAGCTTAGCCGGACAGGGGAAGGTAAAGAACACTGAAGCTTTCTTT; CDR3 protein: CASSLAGQGKVKNTEAFF; clone size: NA; D gene: TRBD1; V gene: TRBV7-6; J gene: TRBJ1-1
CDR3 DNA: TGTGCCAGCGGATTCCGGACTAGCGGGAGTAATGAGCAGTTCTTC; CDR3 protein: CASGFRTSGSNEQFF; clone size: many; D gene: TRBD2; V gene: TRBV7-2; J gene: TRBJ2-1
CDR3 DNA: TGTGCCAGCAGCTTAGGGGGGTCCTCCTATGGCTACACCTTC; CDR3 protein: CASSLGGSSYGYTF; clone size: few; D gene: NA; V gene: TRBV7-2; J gene: TRBJ1-2
CDR3 DNA: TGCGCCAGCAGCCAAGTGGTGGGGCGCATCCAGGCGGGGGCCAACGTCCTGACTTTC; CDR3 protein: CASSQVVGRIQAGANVLTF; clone size: NA; D gene: NA; V gene: TRBV4-1; J gene: TRBJ2-6
CDR3 DNA: TGTGCCAGCAGTTTAGCGGGAAATGGCTACACCTTC; CDR3 protein: CASSLAGNGYTF; clone size: many; D gene: NA; V gene: TRBV12-3/TRBV12-4; J gene: TRBJ1-2
CDR3 DNA: TGTGCCAGTAGTGGTCTAGCGGGGAATTACAATGAGCAGTTCTTC; CDR3 protein: CASSGLAGNYNEQFF; clone size: NA; D gene: TRBD2; V gene: TRBV19; J gene: TRBJ2-1
CDR3 DNA: TGTGCCAGCAGCCTCGTCGGGAGCATTCAGTACTTC; CDR3 protein: CASSLVGSIQYF; clone size: NA; D gene: NA; V gene: TRBV7-9; J gene: TRBJ2-4
CDR3 DNA: TGTGCCAGCAGGACTAGCAGGGGAAACACCGGGGAGCTGTTTTTT; CDR3 protein: CASRTSRGNTGELFF; clone size: NA; D gene: NA; V gene: TRBV7-2; J gene: TRBJ2-2
CDR3 DNA: TGTGCCAGCAGTTTATGGGAGGGCCCCACTGAAGCTTTCTTT; CDR3 protein: CASSLWEGPTEAFF; clone size: NA; D gene: NA; V gene: TRBV12-3/TRBV12-4; J gene: TRBJ1-1
CDR3 DNA: TGTGCCAGCAGTTCCCGCGGGCCTAGCGGGAGCTATACCCAGTACTTC; CDR3 protein: CASSSRGPSGSYTQYF; clone size: many; D gene: TRBD2; V gene: TRBV12-3/TRBV12-4; J gene: TRBJ2-5
CDR3 DNA: TGCAGTGCTGCTGGACAGGGGCCTCAAAGCTCCTACAATGAGCAGTTCTTC; CDR3 protein: CSAAGQGPQSSYNEQFF; clone size: many; D gene: TRBD1; V gene: TRBV20-1; J gene: TRBJ2-1
CDR3 DNA: TGTGCCAGCAGCTTAGGACCTGTTCAGGGAGCTTTCTTT; CDR3 protein: CASSLGPVQGAFF; clone size: NA; D gene: NA; V gene: TRBV7-8; J gene: TRBJ1-1
CDR3 DNA: TGTGCCATCAGGCCCTGGAGGCCCCAAGAGACCCAGTACTTC; CDR3 protein: CAIRPWRPQETQYF; clone size: many; D gene: NA; V gene: TRBV6-1; J gene: TRBJ2-5
CDR3 DNA: TGTGCCAGCAGACAGGGGGCAAGTCAGCCCCAGCATTTT; CDR3 protein: CASRQGASQPQHF; clone size: NA; D gene: TRBD1; V gene: TRBV6-2/TRBV6-3; J gene: TRBJ1-5
CDR3 DNA: TGTGCCAGCAGCTTGACAGGGGTTAATGAAAAACTGTTTTTT; CDR3 protein: CASSLTGVNEKLFF; clone size: few; D gene: TRBD1; V gene: TRBV7-6; J gene: TRBJ1-4